This T cell receptor (beta chain) was obtained from a study of a mutant IDH1 vaccine in newly diagnosed glioma. This CDR3 spans 13 amino acids. Germline lookup yields CDR1 WNHNN and CDR2 SYGVQD (reference sequence). Trimming took off 3 bases at V and 7 bases at J, with 10 bases between the two ends. The protocol was immunoSEQ multiplex PCR, while the TCRdb copy is restricted to in-frame clones and leaves out a portion. The sample holds about 54,000 clones; approximately 80% are singletons and the top ten take around 4.1%. Turning to this clone: Its antigen is still unknown.

Time point given: week 35, safety follow-up. Doses consisted of 300 ug of mutant IDH1 20-mer peptide each, paired with topical imiquimod. The V gene is TRBV10-1, the J gene TRBJ2-1; TRBD2 might be the D (6 bases). This TCR derives from a woman aged 18-35 years with glioma. The source was PBMCs, collected from a glioma patient whose treatment included an IDH1 peptide vaccine. DNA of the CDR3: TGCGCCAGCAGTGAAGCAGGGACTAATGAGCAGTTCTTC. It specifies CASSEAGTNEQFF.